Listed here is a single T cell receptor (beta chain). The antigen is undetermined. This record comes from a study of graft-versus-host responses after intestinal transplantation. Across the whole study: Recipients received multivisceral, liver-intestinal, or isolated intestinal transplants. Anti-thymocyte globulin induction was given to all recipients, followed by tacrolimus and steroids for around three years.

From the graft tissue, intraepithelial and lamina propria lymphocytes were released through processing. Assay used: immunoSEQ multiplex PCR; TCRdb lists only in-frame clones, some missing. Here the sample spans 10,000 to 15,000 clones, 70% to 75% being singletons. J lost 0 bases, V lost 1 base, and 11 bases had no gene match. CDR1 and CDR2 from the germline V gene are GTSNPN and SVGIG (reference sequence). This CDR3 spans 18 amino acids. Whole-study results and caveats: Individuals carrying graft-donor T cell macrochimerism showed high graft-versus-host to host-versus-graft clonal ratios in allografts. With peak circulating GvH clone levels came an association with early post-transplant HvG declines.

The source was ileum tissue, collected roughly 140 days after intestinal transplantation. The clonotype comes from a human patient who received an intestinal transplant, so some T cells may come from the graft donor. The rearrangement uses TRBV30 and TRBJ2-1; 8 bases line up with TRBD2. For the CDR3, the DNA is TGTGCCTGGAGTGCGTGGCGGGGGGAATATAGCTCCTACAATGAGCAGTTCTTC. This encodes CAWSAWRGEYSSYNEQFF.